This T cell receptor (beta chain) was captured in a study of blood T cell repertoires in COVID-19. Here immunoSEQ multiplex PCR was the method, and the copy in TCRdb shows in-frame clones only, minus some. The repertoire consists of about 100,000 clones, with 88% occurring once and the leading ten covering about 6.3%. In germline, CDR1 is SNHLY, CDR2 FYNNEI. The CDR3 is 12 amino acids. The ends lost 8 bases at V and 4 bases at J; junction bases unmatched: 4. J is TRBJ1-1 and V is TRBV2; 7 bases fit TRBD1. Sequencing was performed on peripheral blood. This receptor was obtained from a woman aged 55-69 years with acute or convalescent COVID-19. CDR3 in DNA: TGTGCCAGCCAGGGGGATAGCACTGAAGCTTTCTTT. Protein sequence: CASQGDSTEAFF.